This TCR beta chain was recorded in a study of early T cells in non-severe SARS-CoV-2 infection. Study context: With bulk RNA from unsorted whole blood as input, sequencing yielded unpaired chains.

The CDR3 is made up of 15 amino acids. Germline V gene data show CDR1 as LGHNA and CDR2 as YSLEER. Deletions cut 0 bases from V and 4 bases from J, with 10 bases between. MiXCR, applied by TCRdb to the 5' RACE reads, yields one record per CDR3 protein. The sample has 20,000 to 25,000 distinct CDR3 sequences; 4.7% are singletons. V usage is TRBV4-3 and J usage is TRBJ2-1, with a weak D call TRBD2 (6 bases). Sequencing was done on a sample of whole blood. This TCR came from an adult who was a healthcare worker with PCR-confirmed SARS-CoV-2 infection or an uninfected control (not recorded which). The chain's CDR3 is CASSQESGRYNEQFF. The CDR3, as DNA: TGCGCCAGCAGCCAAGAGAGCGGGCGGTACAATGAGCAGTTCTTC.